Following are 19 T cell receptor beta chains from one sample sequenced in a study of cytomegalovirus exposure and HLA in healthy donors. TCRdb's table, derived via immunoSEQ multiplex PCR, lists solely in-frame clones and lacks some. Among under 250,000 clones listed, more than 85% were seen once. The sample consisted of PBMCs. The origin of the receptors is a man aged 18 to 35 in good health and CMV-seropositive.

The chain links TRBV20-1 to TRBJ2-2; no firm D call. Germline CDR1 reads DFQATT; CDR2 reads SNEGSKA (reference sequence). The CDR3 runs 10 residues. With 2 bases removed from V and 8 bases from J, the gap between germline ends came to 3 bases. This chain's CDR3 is CSARKGELFF. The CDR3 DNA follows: TGCAGTGCTAGAAAGGGGGAGCTGTTTTTT.

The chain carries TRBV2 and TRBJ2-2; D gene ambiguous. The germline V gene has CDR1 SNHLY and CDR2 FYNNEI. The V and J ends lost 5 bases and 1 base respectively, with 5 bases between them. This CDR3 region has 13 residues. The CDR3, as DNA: TGTGCCAGCAGTTTGCAGAACACCGGGGAGCTGTTTTTT. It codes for CASSLQNTGELFF.

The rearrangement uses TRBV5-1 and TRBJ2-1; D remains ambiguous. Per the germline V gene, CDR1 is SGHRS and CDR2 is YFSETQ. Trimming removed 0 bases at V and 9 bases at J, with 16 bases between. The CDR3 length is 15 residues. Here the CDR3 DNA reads TGCGCCAGCAGCTTGGAATTTGGGGAATTCGGTGAGCAGTTCTTC. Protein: CASSLEFGEFGEQFF.

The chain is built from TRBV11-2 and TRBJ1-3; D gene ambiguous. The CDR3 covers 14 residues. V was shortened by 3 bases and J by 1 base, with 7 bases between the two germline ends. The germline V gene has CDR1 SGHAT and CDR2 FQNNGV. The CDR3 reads CASSLARSGNTIYF. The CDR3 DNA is TGTGCCAGCAGCTTGGCGCGTTCTGGAAACACCATATATTTT.

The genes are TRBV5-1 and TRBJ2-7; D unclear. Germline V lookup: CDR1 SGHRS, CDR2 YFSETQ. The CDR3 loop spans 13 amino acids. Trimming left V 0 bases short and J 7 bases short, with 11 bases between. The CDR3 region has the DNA TGCGCCAGCAGCTTGGGTTCGCAGAGGGAGCAGTACTTC. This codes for CASSLGSQREQYF.

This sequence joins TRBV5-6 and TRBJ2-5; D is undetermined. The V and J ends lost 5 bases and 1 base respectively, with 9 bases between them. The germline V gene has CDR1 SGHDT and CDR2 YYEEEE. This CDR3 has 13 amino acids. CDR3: CASSWVGQETQYF. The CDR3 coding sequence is TGTGCCAGCAGTTGGGTAGGCCAAGAGACCCAGTACTTC.

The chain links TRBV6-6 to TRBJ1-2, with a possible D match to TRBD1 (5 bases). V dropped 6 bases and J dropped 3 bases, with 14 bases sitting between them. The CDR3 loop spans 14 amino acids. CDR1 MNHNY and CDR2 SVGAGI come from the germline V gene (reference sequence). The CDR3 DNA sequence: TGTGCCAGCAGACACCGGGACTCGCACTATGGCTACACCTTC. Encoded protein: CASRHRDSHYGYTF.

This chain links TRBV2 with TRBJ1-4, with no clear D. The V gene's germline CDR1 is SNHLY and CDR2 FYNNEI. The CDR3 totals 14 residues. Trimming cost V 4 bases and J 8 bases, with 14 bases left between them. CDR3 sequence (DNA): TGTGCCAGCAGTGGGCGCAGCACGACGGAAAAACTGTTTTTT. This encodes CASSGRSTTEKLFF.

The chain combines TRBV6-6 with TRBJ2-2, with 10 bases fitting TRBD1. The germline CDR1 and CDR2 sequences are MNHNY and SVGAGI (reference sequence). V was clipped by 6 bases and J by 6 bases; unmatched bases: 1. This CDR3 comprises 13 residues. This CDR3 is CASSDRGPGELFF. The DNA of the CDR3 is TGTGCCAGCAGCGACAGGGGGCCCGGGGAGCTGTTTTTT.

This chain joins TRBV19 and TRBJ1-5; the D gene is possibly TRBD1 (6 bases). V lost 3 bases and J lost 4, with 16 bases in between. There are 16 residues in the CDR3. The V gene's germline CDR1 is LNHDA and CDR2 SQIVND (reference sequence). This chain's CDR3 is CASSMRYRVDNQPQHF. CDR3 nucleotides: TGTGCCAGTAGTATGAGGTACAGGGTAGATAATCAGCCCCAGCATTTT.

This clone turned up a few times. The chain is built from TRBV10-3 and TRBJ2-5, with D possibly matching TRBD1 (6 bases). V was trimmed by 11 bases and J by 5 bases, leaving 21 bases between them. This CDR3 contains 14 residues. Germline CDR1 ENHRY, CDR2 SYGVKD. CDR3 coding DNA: TGTGCCTCCACCCCGACCCAGGGGCGGGAGACCCAGTACTTC. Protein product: CASTPTQGRETQYF.

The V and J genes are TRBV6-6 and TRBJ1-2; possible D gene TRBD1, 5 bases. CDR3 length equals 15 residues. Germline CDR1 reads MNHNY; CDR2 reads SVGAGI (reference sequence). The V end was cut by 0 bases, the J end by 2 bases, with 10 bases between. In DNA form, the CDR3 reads TGTGCCAGCAGTTACTCACTGACAGCGAACTATGGCTACACCTTC. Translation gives CASSYSLTANYGYTF.

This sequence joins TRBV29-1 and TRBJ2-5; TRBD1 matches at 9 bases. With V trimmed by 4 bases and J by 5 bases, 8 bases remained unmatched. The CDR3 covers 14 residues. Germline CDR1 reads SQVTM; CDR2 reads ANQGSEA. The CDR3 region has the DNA TGCAGCGTTGTCGGGGGACAGGGAGGGGAGACCCAGTACTTC. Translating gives CSVVGGQGGETQYF.

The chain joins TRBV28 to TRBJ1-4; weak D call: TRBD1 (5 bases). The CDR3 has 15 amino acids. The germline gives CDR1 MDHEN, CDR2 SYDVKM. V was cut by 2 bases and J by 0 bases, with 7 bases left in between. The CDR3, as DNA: TGTGCCAGCAGTTTAGCAGGGTCAACTAATGAAAAACTGTTTTTT. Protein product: CASSLAGSTNEKLFF.

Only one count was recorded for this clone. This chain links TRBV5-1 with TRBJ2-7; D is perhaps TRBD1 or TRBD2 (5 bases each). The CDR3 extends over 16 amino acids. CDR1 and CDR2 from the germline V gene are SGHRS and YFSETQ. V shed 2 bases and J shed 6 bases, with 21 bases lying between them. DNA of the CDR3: TGCGCCAGCAGCTTCGGCCCTAAGGTGGGACCTGGCGAGCAGTACTTC. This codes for CASSFGPKVGPGEQYF.

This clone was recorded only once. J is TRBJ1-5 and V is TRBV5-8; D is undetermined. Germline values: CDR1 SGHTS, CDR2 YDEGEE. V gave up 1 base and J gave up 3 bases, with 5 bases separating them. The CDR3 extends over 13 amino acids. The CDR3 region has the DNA TGTGCCAGCAGCTTGAACTTCAATCAGCCCCAGCATTTT. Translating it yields CASSLNFNQPQHF.

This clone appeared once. The CDR3, as DNA: TGTGCCAGTAGTATAGAGGGACCGAATAGCAATCAGCCCCAGCATTTT. Protein sequence: CASSIEGPNSNQPQHF. This rearrangement joins TRBV19 to TRBJ1-5; the D gene is possibly TRBD1 (5 bases). The germline V gene encodes CDR1 LNHDA and CDR2 SQIVND (reference sequence). This CDR3 spans 16 amino acids. V dropped 0 bases and J dropped 0 bases, with 9 bases sitting between them.

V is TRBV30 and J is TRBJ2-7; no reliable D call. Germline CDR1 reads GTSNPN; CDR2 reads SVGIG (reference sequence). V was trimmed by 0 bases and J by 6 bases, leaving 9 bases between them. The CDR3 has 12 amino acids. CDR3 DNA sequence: TGTGCCTGGAGTGTATCTTGGAGCGAGCAGTACTTC. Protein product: CAWSVSWSEQYF.

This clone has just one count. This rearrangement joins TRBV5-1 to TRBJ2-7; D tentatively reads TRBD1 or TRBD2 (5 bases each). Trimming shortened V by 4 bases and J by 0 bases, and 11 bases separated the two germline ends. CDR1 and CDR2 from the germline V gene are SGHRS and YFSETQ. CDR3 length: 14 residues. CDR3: CASSIGTDSYEQYF. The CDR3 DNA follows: TGCGCCAGCAGCATCGGGACGGACTCCTACGAGCAGTACTTC.